The entry below gives a single T cell receptor beta chain sequence along with its context. This was the immunoSEQ v3.0 assay at survey level. The repertoire was sequenced with immunoSEQ multiplex PCR; TCRdb's copy has only in-frame clones and lacks some. The sample shows about 23,000 clones, 88% of them seen only once. Samples held about 0.9-11 million cryopreserved PBMC, and DNA extraction followed. Germline V gives CDR1 WSHSY, CDR2 SAAADI. The CDR3 consists of 14 residues. Trimming took 2 bases from V and 10 from J, leaving 12 bases between them. The sample is drawn from a study of long-term antiretroviral therapy in people with HIV. For the study at large: By about a decade, the earliest samples predate the 2015 immediate-ART recommendation.

This chain uses TRBV10-2 with TRBJ1-6; D possibly corresponds to TRBD1 (6 bases). The sequence was collected from a man between 60 and 75 years old with HIV. Source: unsorted PBMCs, taken 0.6 years after starting antiretroviral therapy. The CDR3 reads CASSEMGAESPLHF. The DNA for the CDR3 is TGCGCCAGCAGTGAGATGGGGGCAGAATCACCCCTCCACTTT.